The present entry profiles one TCR beta chain with its context. The antigen remains unidentified. Germline V gene data show CDR1 as DFQATT and CDR2 as SNEGSKA (reference sequence). The V and J ends lost 0 bases and 4 bases respectively, with 12 bases between them. The CDR3 has 14 amino acids. Primers used in a second PCR of roughly 6 to 11 cycles were a sample-barcoded 5' primer and a J-beta primer mix. Samples each returned at least 2.5 million CDR3-containing paired-end reads. Using its own MiXCR run on the 5' RACE reads, TCRdb lists one record per CDR3 protein. The table lists 750,000 or so distinct CDR3 sequences, 20% to 25% of them singletons. The entry originates in a study of blood T cells in healthy people across ages. Study-level findings and limits: Donor CMV status, an unknown factor, possibly confounded changes in expanded clonotypes. Diversity estimates from one million T cells were considered underestimates.

These sequences were also reported in another study, on T cells of mothers and their children.

This TCR came from a boy between 10 and 17 years old in good health. Sequenced: blood. The rearrangement uses TRBV20-1 and TRBJ2-5; D possibly uses TRBD1 or TRBD2 (5 bases each). The CDR3 coding sequence is TGCAGTGCTAGAGATGGTATTGGGGGAGAGACCCAGTACTTC. As protein: CSARDGIGGETQYF.